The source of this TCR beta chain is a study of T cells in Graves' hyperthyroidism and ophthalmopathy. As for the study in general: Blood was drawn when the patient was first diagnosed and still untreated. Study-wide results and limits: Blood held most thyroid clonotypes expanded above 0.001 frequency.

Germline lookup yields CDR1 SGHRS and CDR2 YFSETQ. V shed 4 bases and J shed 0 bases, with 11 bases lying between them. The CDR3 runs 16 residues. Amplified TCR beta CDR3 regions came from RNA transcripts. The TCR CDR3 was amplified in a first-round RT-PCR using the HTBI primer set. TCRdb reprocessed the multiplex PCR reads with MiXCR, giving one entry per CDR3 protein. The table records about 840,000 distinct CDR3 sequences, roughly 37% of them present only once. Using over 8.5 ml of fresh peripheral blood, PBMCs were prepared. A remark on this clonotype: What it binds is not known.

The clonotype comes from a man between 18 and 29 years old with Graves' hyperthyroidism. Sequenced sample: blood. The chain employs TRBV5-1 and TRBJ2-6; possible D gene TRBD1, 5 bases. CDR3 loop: CASSPLGASGANVLTF. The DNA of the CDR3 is TGCGCCAGCAGCCCCCTTGGGGCCTCTGGGGCCAACGTCCTGACTTTC. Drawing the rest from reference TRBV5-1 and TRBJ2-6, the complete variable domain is KAGVTQTPRYLIKTRGQQVTLSCSPISGHRSVSWYQQTPGQGLQFLFEYFSETQRNKGNFPGRFSGRQFSNSRSEMNVSTLELGDSALYLCASSPLGASGANVLTFGAGSRLTVL.